This paragraph covers one TCR beta chain sequence. Method: immunoSEQ multiplex PCR; TCRdb's copy keeps in-frame clones and lacks some. The sample contains fewer than 50,000 clones, about 84% of which appear only once. The record originates from a study of T cells in tumors after PD-1 blockade. The CDR3 is 15 amino acids. After removal of 2 bases from V and 3 bases from J, the junction contained 3 bases not matched to a gene. CDR1 and CDR2 from the germline V gene are SGHRS and YFSETQ. The gene calls are TRBV5-1 and TRBJ1-3; 9 positions agree with TRBD1. This TCR derives from a human donor with basal cell carcinoma. Sequenced material: PBMCs, taken before anti-PD-1 treatment. The DNA for the CDR3 is TGCGCCAGCAGCTTTACAGGGGGCGATGGAAACACCATATATTTT. Translation: CASSFTGGDGNTIYF. Complete variable domain (other parts from reference TRBV5-1 and TRBJ1-3): KAGVTQTPRYLIKTRGQQVTLSCSPISGHRSVSWYQQTPGQGLQFLFEYFSETQRNKGNFPGRFSGRQFSNSRSEMNVSTLELGDSALYLCASSFTGGDGNTIYFGEGSWLTVV.